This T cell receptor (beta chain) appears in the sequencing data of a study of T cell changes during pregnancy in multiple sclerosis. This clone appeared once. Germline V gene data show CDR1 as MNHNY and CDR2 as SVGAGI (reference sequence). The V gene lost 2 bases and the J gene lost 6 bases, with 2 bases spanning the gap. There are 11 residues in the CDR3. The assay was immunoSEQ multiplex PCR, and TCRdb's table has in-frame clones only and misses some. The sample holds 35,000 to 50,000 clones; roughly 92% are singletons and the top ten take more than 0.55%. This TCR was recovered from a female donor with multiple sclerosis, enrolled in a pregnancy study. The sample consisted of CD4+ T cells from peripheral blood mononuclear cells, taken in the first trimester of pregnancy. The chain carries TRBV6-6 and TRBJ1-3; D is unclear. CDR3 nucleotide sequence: TGTGCCAGCAGTTACCTAAACACCATATATTTT. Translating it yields CASSYLNTIYF.